Below, 9 T cell receptor beta chains from the same sample are listed, as sequenced in a study of technical replicates of blood from several donors. TCRdb's table, derived via immunoSEQ multiplex PCR, lists solely in-frame clones and lacks some. The table lists under 95,000 clones, roughly 91% of them singletons. The sequenced material came from T cells isolated from PBMCs. The receptors derive from a human donor in good health. Some clones in this sample may be carry-over from other donors' samples.

The chain combines TRBV5-1 with TRBJ2-7; tentative D call: TRBD1 (6 bases). V dropped 4 bases and J dropped 4 bases, with 15 bases sitting between them. The CDR3 has 14 residues. Germline CDR1 SGHRS, CDR2 YFSETQ. CDR3 loop: CASSPGTPSYEQYF. Here the CDR3 DNA reads TGCGCCAGCAGCCCCGGGACACCTAGTTACGAGCAGTACTTC.

The chain couples TRBV6-5 to TRBJ1-2, with D tentatively TRBD1 (5 bases). CDR1 is MNHEY and CDR2 is SVGAGI in the germline V gene. CDR3 length: 15 amino acids. V shed 5 bases and J shed 0 bases, with 13 bases lying between them. The CDR3 is CASSTALTANYGYTF. The CDR3 DNA sequence: TGTGCCAGCAGTACCGCCTTGACAGCTAACTATGGCTACACCTTC.

V and J are TRBV6-1 and TRBJ2-1; 10 nucleotides align to TRBD2. Looked up from germline, CDR1 is MNHNS and CDR2 is SASEGT. The CDR3 extends over 18 amino acids. With 4 bases clipped from V and 8 bases from J, the junction kept 17 bases outside the gene matches. This CDR3 is CASSGGTLAGYYGDEQFF. The CDR3 nucleotides read TGTGCCAGCAGTGGAGGGACACTAGCGGGATATTATGGTGATGAGCAGTTCTTC.

The rearrangement links TRBV6-1 to TRBJ2-1, with 10 bases that match TRBD2. Unmatched junction bases numbered 5, after V lost 5 bases and J lost 7 bases. The CDR3 length is 14 residues. The germline CDR1 and CDR2 sequences are MNHNS and SASEGT. The CDR3 coding sequence is TGTGCCAGCAGTAAGCGGGAGGGCTTGAATGAGCAGTTCTTC. Translated: CASSKREGLNEQFF.

The V call is TRBV28, the J call TRBJ1-1, with D uncertain. Germline CDR1 MDHEN, CDR2 SYDVKM. Trimming shortened V by 5 bases and J by 11 bases, and 12 bases separated the two germline ends. The CDR3 spans 11 residues. Here the CDR3 DNA reads TGTGCCAGCAGTACGACTTTTTGGGCTTTCTTT. Residues: CASSTTFWAFF.

This chain links TRBV27 with TRBJ2-1, with 8 bases identical to TRBD2. Germline CDR1 reads MNHEY; CDR2 reads SMNVEV (reference sequence). J gave up 8 bases and V 3 bases, and 12 bases lay outside the gene matches. The CDR3 loop spans 16 amino acids. The CDR3 region is CASSFSGGDPMDEQFF. The DNA for the CDR3 is TGTGCCAGCAGTTTCTCCGGGGGGGACCCTATGGATGAGCAGTTCTTC.

The J gene is TRBJ1-4, the V gene TRBV6-1; maybe TRBD1 (5 bases). The CDR3 consists of 19 residues. Germline CDR1 and CDR2: MNHNS and SASEGT. V lost 0 bases and J 7 bases, leaving 24 bases between the germline ends. The chain's CDR3 is CASSEALRGFAGVGEKLFF. For the CDR3, the DNA is TGTGCCAGCAGTGAAGCGCTTCGGGGCTTCGCGGGAGTTGGTGAAAAACTGTTTTTT.

The CDR3 region has the DNA TGTGCCAGCAGCTTAATAGACACCCCACACACTGAAGCTTTCTTT. Encoded protein: CASSLIDTPHTEAFF. The chain couples TRBV7-9 to TRBJ1-1; unclear D gene. Trimming left V 2 bases short and J 3 bases short, with 13 bases between. Germline loops: CDR1 SEHNR, CDR2 FQNEAQ (reference sequence). This CDR3 spans 15 amino acids.

The V call is TRBV5-4, the J call TRBJ2-2; tentative D call: TRBD2 (5 bases). This CDR3 is built from 13 residues. The germline V gene encodes CDR1 SGHNT and CDR2 YYREEE (reference sequence). V lost 4 bases, J lost 2 bases, and 6 bases lay in between. For the CDR3, the DNA is TGTGCCAGCAGCCGGGATAACACCGGGGAGCTGTTTTTT. It encodes CASSRDNTGELFF. Full variable domain (rest looked up from reference TRBV5-4 and TRBJ2-2): ETGVTQSPTHLIKTRGQQVTLRCSSQSGHNTVSWYQQALGQGPQFIFQYYREEENGRGNFPPRFSGLQFPNYSSELNVNALELDDSALYLCASSRDNTGELFFGEGSRLTVL.